This TCR beta chain was captured in a study of identical twins. V lost 3 bases and J lost 1, with 15 bases in between. The CDR3 runs to 16 residues. The V gene's germline CDR1 is MGHRA and CDR2 YSYEKL. In TCRdb, the 5' RACE reads were re-called with MiXCR into one record per CDR3 protein. Here the sample spans 250,000 to 350,000 distinct CDR3 sequences, 6.5% to 9.5% being singletons. These data also featured in a second study, about yellow fever vaccine responses in identical twins.

Sample: memory (CD45RO+) T cells sorted from blood. This chain uses TRBV4-1 with TRBJ1-1, with D possibly being TRBD1 (5 bases). This sequence was found in a woman between 18 and 30 years old in good health. The CDR3 nucleotides are TGCGCCAGCAGCCAGAACAAACAGGTTTCGAACACTGAAGCTTTCTTT. Translating gives CASSQNKQVSNTEAFF.